This T cell receptor (beta chain) was sequenced in a study of neurological immune-mediated disorders. Sequencing runs each generated in excess of 170 million TCR-beta sequences derived from 15-18 subjects. One entry per CDR3 protein results from TCRdb running MiXCR on the 5' RACE reads. The sample lists tens of thousands of distinct CDR3 sequences, just under 6.5% occurring once. The sequencing sample was made of CD4+ T cells from blood. The source of this sequence is a woman aged 40 to 55 in good health.

The CDR3 DNA reads TGCGCCAGCAGCCAAGACACGACCTCTGGGGCCAACGTCCTGACTTTC. It translates to CASSQDTTSGANVLTF. The J gene is TRBJ2-6, the V gene TRBV4-3; D is unresolved. V was shortened by 0 bases and J by 0 bases, with 6 bases between the two germline ends. This CDR3 has 16 amino acids. Per germline, CDR1 LGHNA and CDR2 YSLEER.